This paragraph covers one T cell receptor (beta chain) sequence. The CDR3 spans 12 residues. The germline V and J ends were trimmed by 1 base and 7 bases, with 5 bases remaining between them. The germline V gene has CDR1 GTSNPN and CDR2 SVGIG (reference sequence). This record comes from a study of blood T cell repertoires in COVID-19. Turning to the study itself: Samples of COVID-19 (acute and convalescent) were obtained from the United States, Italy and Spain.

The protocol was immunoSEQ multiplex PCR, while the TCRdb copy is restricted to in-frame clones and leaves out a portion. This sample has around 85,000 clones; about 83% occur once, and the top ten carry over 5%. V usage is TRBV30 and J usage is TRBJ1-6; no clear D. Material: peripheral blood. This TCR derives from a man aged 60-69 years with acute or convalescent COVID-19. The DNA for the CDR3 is TGTGCCTGGAGTGGGAGAAATTCACCCCTCCACTTT. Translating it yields CAWSGRNSPLHF.